The rows below give T cell receptor beta chains drawn from one sample of a study of vaccination effects on CD4 cells after COVID-19. The assay was immunoSEQ multiplex PCR, and TCRdb's table has in-frame clones only and misses some. The sample yields more than 60,000 clones, 74% seen once. Antigens of these TCRs are unknown. The source was CD4+ T cells from PBMCs cultured without peptide, collected after COVID-19 vaccination. Receptor source: a human donor who received a COVID-19 vaccine. The CDR3 runs from the conserved cysteine through the conserved F or W. D genes are given only for firm matches. Expanded clones get a size class; other rows say once, few or many, or leave the size out.

TRBV11-2	TRBJ1-6	once	NA	CASSLDRVNSPLHF	TGTGCCAGCAGCTTAGATCGGGTGAATTCACCCCTCCACTTT
TRBV7-8	TRBJ1-6	NA	NA	CASSSNRYSPLHF	TGTGCCAGCAGCTCCAACAGGTATTCACCCCTCCACTTT
TRBV5-1	TRBJ2-2	NA	NA	CASRENPDGLTRGGELFF	TGCGCCAGCCGTGAGAATCCGGACGGTCTGACGCGGGGCGGGGAGCTGTTTTTT
TRBV7-9	TRBJ1-5	NA	NA	CASSPISESQPQHF	TGTGCCAGCAGCCCAATCTCCGAGAGTCAGCCCCAGCATTTT
TRBV5-1	TRBJ1-5	few	NA	CASSPSSGSQPQHF	TGCGCCAGCAGCCCCTCCAGTGGGTCTCAGCCCCAGCATTTT
TRBV4-3	TRBJ1-2	NA	NA	CASSFGQLRGYTF	TGCGCCAGCAGTTTCGGTCAGCTCCGGGGCTACACCTTC
TRBV4-1	TRBJ2-3	NA	TRBD2	CASSQEFSGGAPDTQYF	TGCGCCAGCAGCCAAGAATTTAGCGGGGGGGCACCAGATACGCAGTATTTT
TRBV6-5	TRBJ1-1	once	NA	CASSYQGSFPTEAFF	TGTGCCAGCAGTTACCAGGGGTCCTTTCCCACTGAAGCTTTCTTT
TRBV29-1	TRBJ2-4	NA	TRBD2	CSVVAGVAKNIQYF	TGCAGCGTTGTAGCGGGGGTAGCCAAAAACATTCAGTACTTC
TRBV18	TRBJ2-1	few	NA	CASSPRGGRDINEQFF	TGTGCCAGCTCACCACGGGGGGGGCGAGACATAAATGAGCAGTTCTTC
TRBV7-7	TRBJ1-3	NA	NA	CASSLEYGRGNTIYF	TGTGCCAGCAGCTTAGAGTACGGTAGAGGAAACACCATATATTTT
TRBV27	TRBJ2-3	NA	TRBD2	CASSLFSGGAWLADTQYF	TGTGCCAGCAGTTTATTTAGCGGGGGGGCCTGGCTCGCAGATACGCAGTATTTT
TRBV19	TRBJ1-5	NA	NA	CASRNSNQPQHF	TGTGCCAGTAGGAATAGCAATCAGCCCCAGCATTTT
TRBV9	TRBJ2-4	few	TRBD1	CASSPWDRAGGIQYF	TGTGCCAGCAGCCCCTGGGACAGGGCCGGAGGCATTCAGTACTTC
TRBV2	TRBJ1-3	NA	NA	CASSGQASGNTIYF	TGTGCCAGCAGTGGACAGGCCTCTGGAAACACCATATATTTT
TRBV18	TRBJ2-6	NA	NA	CASSLTVFSGANVLTF	TGTGCCAGCTCACTAACAGTTTTCTCTGGGGCCAACGTCCTGACTTTC
TRBV7-2	TRBJ1-1	NA	NA	CASRPWGGQGDTEAFF	TGTGCCAGCAGACCATGGGGGGGGCAAGGGGACACTGAAGCTTTCTTT
TRBV9	TRBJ2-3	few	TRBD1	CASSVRTGERTDTQYF	TGTGCCAGCAGCGTTCGGACAGGGGAAAGGACAGATACGCAGTATTTT
TRBV7-2	TRBJ2-3	NA	TRBD1	CASSPDRGRADTQYF	TGTGCCAGCAGCCCCGACAGGGGGCGGGCAGATACGCAGTATTTT
TRBV11-2	TRBJ2-1	NA	NA	CASSPSDEQFF	TGTGCCAGCAGCCCCTCGGATGAGCAGTTCTTC
TRBV6-4	TRBJ1-5	NA	NA	CASSWGENQPQHF	TGTGCCAGCAGTTGGGGGGAAAATCAGCCCCAGCATTTT
TRBV27	TRBJ2-4	NA	TRBD2	CASSPAGGPNIQYF	TGTGCCAGCAGTCCAGCGGGGGGGCCCAACATTCAGTACTTC
TRBV3-1/TRBV3-2	TRBJ2-1	NA	TRBD2	CASSQDLRASGGIEQFF	TGTGCCAGCAGCCAAGATTTAAGGGCTAGCGGGGGGATTGAGCAGTTCTTC
TRBV7-2	TRBJ2-2	NA	TRBD2	CASSPPGLQTTGELFF	TGTGCCAGCAGCCCACCGGGACTACAGACCACCGGGGAGCTGTTTTTT
TRBV6-5	TRBJ1-1	NA	NA	CASSYGRPGTEAFF	TGTGCCAGCAGTTACGGTCGCCCGGGGACTGAAGCTTTCTTT
TRBV15	TRBJ1-4	NA	NA	CATSRAGQNEKLFF	TGTGCCACCAGCAGAGCGGGACAAAATGAAAAACTGTTTTTT
TRBV19	TRBJ1-4	NA	NA	CASSIRWRATNEKLFF	TGTGCCAGTAGTATCAGATGGCGTGCAACTAATGAAAAACTGTTTTTT
TRBV11-2	TRBJ2-5	NA	TRBD2	CASSAPRASGELRTQYF	TGTGCCAGCAGCGCCCCCCGGGCTAGCGGGGAATTGCGGACCCAGTACTTC
TRBV7-3	TRBJ2-5	NA	TRBD2	CASSLAGGQETQYF	TGTGCCAGCAGCTTAGCGGGAGGCCAAGAGACCCAGTACTTC
TRBV20-1	TRBJ2-1	NA	NA	CSASQESSYNEQFF	TGCAGTGCTAGTCAGGAGAGCTCCTACAATGAGCAGTTCTTC
TRBV5-4	TRBJ2-3	NA	NA	CASSLAGGRLDTQYF	TGTGCCAGCAGCTTAGCAGGGGGGCGGTTAGATACGCAGTATTTT
TRBV30	TRBJ1-1	NA	TRBD1	CAWRATPQGINSNTEAFF	TGTGCCTGGAGGGCCACCCCACAGGGGATTAACTCGAACACTGAAGCTTTCTTT
TRBV7-2	TRBJ1-3	NA	NA	CASSPPAGYSGNTIYF	TGTGCCAGCAGCCCCCCCGCAGGGTACTCTGGAAACACCATATATTTT
TRBV15	TRBJ1-4	NA	NA	CATSPMGGNNEKLFF	TGTGCCACCAGCCCTATGGGGGGCAATAATGAAAAACTGTTTTTT
TRBV28	TRBJ1-1	NA	NA	CASSMVLRAEAFF	TGTGCCAGCAGCATGGTACTCAGGGCGGAAGCTTTCTTT
TRBV28	TRBJ1-4	NA	NA	CASISGTFSEKLFF	TGTGCCAGCATCTCCGGGACATTTTCTGAAAAACTGTTTTTT
TRBV6-1	TRBJ2-3	few	TRBD2	CASSEGLAGAPDTQYF	TGTGCCAGCAGTGAGGGACTAGCGGGGGCACCTGATACGCAGTATTTT
TRBV5-5	TRBJ1-5	NA	NA	CASSLYGAGDQPQHF	TGTGCCAGCAGCTTGTACGGGGCCGGAGATCAGCCCCAGCATTTT
TRBV5-1	TRBJ2-3	NA	NA	CASSSRQATDTQYF	TGCGCCAGCAGCTCAAGACAGGCCACAGATACGCAGTATTTT
TRBV5-1	TRBJ2-1	NA	NA	CASSRTGGSHNEQFF	TGCGCCAGCAGCCGGACCGGGGGTTCCCACAATGAGCAGTTCTTC
TRBV18	TRBJ1-2	NA	TRBD1	CASSPRQGIGGYTF	TGTGCCAGCTCACCCCGACAGGGAATCGGCGGCTACACCTTC
TRBV6-6	TRBJ1-1	NA	TRBD1	CASSTGAGWTEAFF	TGTGCCAGCAGCACAGGGGCTGGGTGGACTGAAGCTTTCTTT